This TCR beta chain was obtained from a study of T cell responses to AZD1222 COVID-19 vaccine (dated by TCRdb to the early 2020s). Background for the entire study: AZD1222 recipients with second doses at about 4 weeks or about 12 weeks were pooled, because spike-specific TCR depth and breadth did not differ between schedules. TCR sequencing covered roughly 230 trial participants: 200 to 220 given two doses of AZD1222 and 26 given two doses of MenACWY control vaccine. Enrollment into the trials was organized by age into subgroups of 18-55, 56-69 and 70-plus years, and those subgroups contained approximately 150, 30 and 60 TCR-sequenced participants, respectively.

In regard to this clone: Its target antigen remains unknown. Base qualities are missing; no much larger clone stands one base away.

The CDR3 regions of human TCRbeta chains were analyzed by immunosequencing. For the original study's pipeline: Repertoire TCRs were checked for matches against a reference library of SARS-CoV-2-specific TCRs that had been generated using the MIRA antigen-specificity platform. Breadth was defined as the fraction of unique TCRs that were SARS-CoV-2-associated, and depth was defined as the fraction of total T cells that were SARS-CoV-2-associated. Using the MIRA data, every spike-specific TCR was mapped to the spike region that the TCR reacted to and assigned to either a CD4 or a CD8 class. Log10-transformed breadth and depth values were compared by one-way ANOVA with Sidak's multiple comparisons tests. TCRdb limited this immuneACCESS table to in-frame rearrangements with V and J called. A share of clones is missing; checked studies link under half to unresolved V genes, and the rest is unexplained. The V and J calls and clone size are taken from that table; D and trimming were inferred from the DNA. The sample includes 150,000 or so clones, with 90% observed a single time. The ten biggest clones cover approximately 1.5% of the sample.

The time point label here, explained by the study, means: baseline before first vaccination. Samples from vaccinated people were obtained from the UK trials COV001 and COV002, which included a single-blind randomized controlled phase 2/3 trial of AZD1222 (ChAdOx1 nCoV-19) in healthy adults. For TCRbeta chain sequencing, PBMC samples were collected from trial participants at day 0 and at day 28 after the second dose. Summary of the overall study and its limitations: Conclusions about previously exposed vaccinees are limited because only a handful of AZD1222 recipients were SARS-CoV-2 seropositive at baseline. In the small 56-69-year group, the increase in depth fell short of significance, most likely because of low power. Participants were mostly white British, with more females than males. The authors suggested clonal diversity may have been underestimated. Reportedly, close to half of the unique spike-specific TCRs recognized epitopes lying outside the regions that are mutated in the B.1.351 and B.1.1.7 variants. Vaccine-associated CD4 TCRs spanned the whole spike protein, with dominant responses in regions 160-218 and 743-854. No day 14 peak-response samples were available, so repertoires were characterized only after the peak T cell response. A significant rise in spike-specific TCR breadth and depth was observed after two AZD1222 doses relative to day 0 and relative to MenACWY recipients.

The sequence came from an adult in good health. The material sequenced was peripheral blood, taken on day 0 of AZD1222 vaccination.

CDR3 reads: CASSSRPPTLRGTDTQYF. The DNA sequence is as follows: TGCGCCAGCAGCTCCAGGCCACCGACTTTGCGGGGCACAGATACGCAGTATTTT. The sequence joins TRBV5-1 to TRBJ2-3, with TRBD2 as a weak D call on 5 bases. Trimming at the junction amounts to 3 bases on V and 1 base on J, and the germline ends lie 21 bases apart. The CDR3 numbers 18 residues from cysteine through phenylalanine. Only CDR3 DNA is held: 54 bases, read in frame from base 1. Looking up the germline V gene yields CDR1 SGHRS and CDR2 YFSETQ.